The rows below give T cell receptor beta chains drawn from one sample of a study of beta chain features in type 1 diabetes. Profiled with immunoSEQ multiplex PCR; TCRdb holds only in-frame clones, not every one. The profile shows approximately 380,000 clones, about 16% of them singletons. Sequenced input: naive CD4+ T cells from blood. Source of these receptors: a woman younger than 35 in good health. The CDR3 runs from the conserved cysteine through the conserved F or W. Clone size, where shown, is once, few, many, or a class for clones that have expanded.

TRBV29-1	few	CSAGTDFYEQYF
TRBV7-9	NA	CASSNAAGRLIDTQYF
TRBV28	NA	CASSSSGQGLTYEQYF
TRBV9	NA	CASSQGQGVSFYGYTF
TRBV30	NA	CAWLPVGTLTYEQYF
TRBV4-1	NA	CASSPRVAASNQPQHF
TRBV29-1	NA	CSENAPGQGIGYTF
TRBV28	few	CASSHIAGGTYNEQFF
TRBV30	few	CACKPSRDRLEAFF
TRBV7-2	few	CASSSPEAGELFF
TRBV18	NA	CASSPASGSTDTQYF
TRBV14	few	CASSQDGTGWVKDEQFF
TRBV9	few	CASSVAAGVFYEQYF
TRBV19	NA	CASRWAGTAIYEQYF
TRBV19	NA	CASSIRTSGRSSYEQYF